The sequence of this T cell receptor (beta chain) was determined in a study of human T cells and chemical hapten exposure. Study-wide context: Mainly, slight library volume differences in the pool made TCR yields vary.

Each cDNA molecule in the library carried unique molecular identifiers. In TCRdb, the 5' RACE reads were re-called with MiXCR into one record per CDR3 protein. Seen here are around 100,000 distinct CDR3 sequences, approximately 19% observed once, and the top ten hold roughly 2.8%. Study-wide results and caveats: No alteration of TCRs above 1 in 1000 frequency was seen with DPC sensitization.

This clonotype has a handful of counts. As yet, its antigen is unknown. Unfractionated whole blood was the source from which total RNA was extracted. The V and J ends lost 7 bases and 5 bases, in that order; junction bases with no gene match: 5. Germline assignment: CDR1 SQVTM and CDR2 ANQGSEA. CDR3 length equals 12 residues. V usage is TRBV29-1 and J usage is TRBJ1-1; 9 bases agree with TRBD1. This sequence was found in a human donor in good health. This CDR3 is CSGLTGGTEAFF. CDR3 DNA: TGCAGCGGACTGACAGGGGGTACTGAAGCTTTCTTT.